This entry lists 20 T cell receptor beta chains sequenced from one sample in a study of PD-1 blockade in classical Hodgkin lymphoma. Time point noted: cycle 4 day 1 (C4D1), after less than seven weeks of nivolumab. Every single patient, without exception, relapsed after autologous stem cell transplantation, and brentuximab vedotin exposure varied. Thawed PBMCs underwent magnetic negative selection to yield purified CD4+ T cells. Profiling relied on immunoSEQ multiplex PCR, and the TCRdb table lists in-frame clones only, not all of them. The data contain 25,000 to 35,000 clones, 65% to 85% of them singletons. Source: CD4+ T cells from blood, taken before the fourth cycle of nivolumab. Receptor source: a human donor with classical Hodgkin lymphoma.

The chain carries TRBV5-1 and TRBJ1-4; 8 nucleotides line up with TRBD1. V shed 4 bases, J shed 8 bases, and the junction held 10 bases outside the gene matches. This CDR3 has 15 residues. CDR1 and CDR2 (germline): SGHRS, YFSETQ. CDR3 sequence: CASSGTTGGKEKLFF. The CDR3 DNA is TGCGCCAGCAGCGGGACCACAGGGGGAAAGGAAAAACTGTTTTTT.

The gene calls are TRBV28 and TRBJ1-6, with no clear D. Trimming stripped 2 bases from V and 6 bases from J, with 23 bases between. CDR1 is MDHEN, CDR2 SYDVKM, per germline. The CDR3 contains 19 residues. The DNA for the CDR3 is TGTGCCAGCAGTTTACTCACCGTGCGTGGAGTTCGGCTTAATTCACCCCTCCACTTT. This gives the protein CASSLLTVRGVRLNSPLHF.

The V and J genes are TRBV5-1 and TRBJ1-3; D is uncertain. This CDR3 comprises 11 residues. Germline CDR1 reads SGHRS; CDR2 reads YFSETQ. The ends were cut back, 4 bases at V and 2 bases at J, with 1 base in the middle. The CDR3 sequence is CASSTGNTIYF. CDR3 coding DNA: TGCGCCAGCAGCACTGGAAACACCATATATTTT.

This chain joins TRBV5-1 and TRBJ2-7, with D tentatively TRBD1 (6 bases). Looked up from germline, CDR1 is SGHRS and CDR2 is YFSETQ. V lost 3 bases and J 3 bases, leaving 19 bases between the germline ends. This CDR3 has 16 amino acids. The CDR3 loop is CASSSRPDRPDYEQYF. The DNA for the CDR3 is TGCGCCAGCAGCTCCAGGCCCGACAGGCCAGACTACGAGCAGTACTTC.

The genes are TRBV5-1 and TRBJ1-1, with D uncertain. V lost 4 bases to trimming and J lost 7 bases, with 17 bases between them. CDR1 is SGHRS and CDR2 is YFSETQ in the germline V gene. The CDR3 contains 14 residues. The CDR3 nucleotides read TGCGCCAGCAGCCTCAAGGCCCTACCGGATGAAGCTTTCTTT. Protein sequence: CASSLKALPDEAFF.

The chain combines TRBV6-1 with TRBJ1-1; unclear D gene. The CDR3 is made up of 18 amino acids. The V end lost 4 bases, the J end lost 1 base, and 22 bases lay between the germline ends. Germline V gives CDR1 MNHNS, CDR2 SASEGT. CDR3 amino acids: CASSVQRVPLLKNTEAFF. CDR3 nucleotides: TGTGCCAGCAGTGTCCAGCGGGTCCCGCTACTGAAGAACACTGAAGCTTTCTTT.

The J gene is TRBJ2-7, the V gene TRBV7-2; D possibly corresponds to TRBD1 (6 bases). The germline gives CDR1 SGHTA, CDR2 FQGNSA. The CDR3 is made up of 14 amino acids. The V and J ends lost 2 bases and 7 bases respectively, with 15 bases between them. Written as DNA, the CDR3 is TGTGCCAGCAGCTTATCGCACAGGGTGGGGGAGCAGTACTTC. Translated: CASSLSHRVGEQYF.

The table lists this clone with a few counts. This rearrangement joins TRBV7-9 to TRBJ1-2, with unresolved D. CDR3 length: 12 amino acids. Germline V gene sequence: CDR1 SEHNR, CDR2 FQNEAQ (reference sequence). The ends were cut back, 5 bases at V and 7 bases at J, with 11 bases in the middle. CDR3 residues: CASSPADRGYTF. The CDR3 DNA follows: TGTGCCAGCAGCCCAGCAGACCGTGGCTACACCTTC.

The table lists this clone with a few counts. The chain is built from TRBV10-1 and TRBJ2-2, with D perhaps TRBD2 (5 bases). Germline assignment: CDR1 WNHNN and CDR2 SYGVQD (reference sequence). V dropped 2 bases and J dropped 1 base, with 11 bases sitting between them. The CDR3 extends over 16 amino acids. The CDR3 here is CASSELVAKNTGELFF. The CDR3 DNA is TGCGCCAGCAGTGAGCTGGTAGCGAAGAACACCGGGGAGCTGTTTTTT.

The gene calls are TRBV5-1 and TRBJ2-2, with a tentative D call TRBD2 (7 bases). Germline V lookup: CDR1 SGHRS, CDR2 YFSETQ. The length of the CDR3 is 15 residues. The V gene lost 9 bases and the J gene lost 3 bases, with 18 bases spanning the gap. CDR3 residues: CATKEGGSHTGELFF. CDR3 in DNA: TGCGCCACCAAAGAGGGGGGGTCCCACACCGGGGAGCTGTTTTTT.

The chain has TRBV5-1 and TRBJ1-2; a possible D gene is TRBD1 (6 bases). Trimming stripped 0 bases from V and 2 bases from J, with 14 bases between. From germline, CDR1 is SGHRS and CDR2 YFSETQ. The CDR3 has 16 residues. CDR3 sequence (DNA): TGCGCCAGCAGCTTGGCCAAGGGGGGGCAAAACTATGGCTACACCTTC. It yields the protein CASSLAKGGQNYGYTF.

This sequence joins TRBV5-1 and TRBJ2-5; D gene uncertain. Germline V gene sequence: CDR1 SGHRS, CDR2 YFSETQ. The V and J ends lost 0 bases and 2 bases respectively, with 11 bases between them. CDR3 size: 15 residues. CDR3 residues: CASSLAGVIQETQYF. For the CDR3, the DNA is TGCGCCAGCAGCTTGGCCGGAGTCATACAAGAGACCCAGTACTTC.

The chain combines TRBV5-1 with TRBJ1-2; D remains ambiguous. This CDR3 contains 14 residues. V was pared by 5 bases and J by 4 bases, with 15 bases between. Germline assignment: CDR1 SGHRS and CDR2 YFSETQ. CDR3 nucleotide sequence: TGCGCCAGCAGGTTGAATACGGGTAGCTATGGCTACACCTTC. Its translation is CASRLNTGSYGYTF.

The chain joins TRBV6-6 to TRBJ1-5; 10 bases fit TRBD1. The CDR3 has 13 residues. Germline loops: CDR1 MNHNY, CDR2 SVGAGI (reference sequence). Trimming at V came to 6 bases and at J to 6 bases, leaving 2 bases not matched to a gene. The CDR3 DNA is TGTGCCAGCAGCCGACAGGGGGCTCAGCCCCAGCATTTT. It encodes CASSRQGAQPQHF.

The chain uses TRBV6-6 and TRBJ2-7; possibly TRBD1 or TRBD2 for D (5 bases each). The CDR3 length is 16 residues. Trimming cost V 6 bases and J 3 bases, with 21 bases left between them. Germline V gene lookup returns CDR1 MNHNY and CDR2 SVGAGI (reference sequence). The CDR3: CASSPGPAGPNYEQYF. The CDR3 coding sequence is TGTGCCAGCAGCCCGGGGCCAGCAGGGCCCAACTACGAGCAGTACTTC.

V and J are TRBV28 and TRBJ1-3; D gene uncertain. With 6 bases removed from V and 0 bases from J, the gap between germline ends came to 9 bases. This CDR3 is built from 14 residues. Germline loops: CDR1 MDHEN, CDR2 SYDVKM. CDR3: CASSGWVSGNTIYF. For the CDR3, the DNA is TGTGCCAGCAGCGGATGGGTCTCTGGAAACACCATATATTTT.

V usage is TRBV28 and J usage is TRBJ1-1, with D perhaps matching TRBD1 (5 bases). Germline CDR1 is MDHEN and CDR2 is SYDVKM. This CDR3 is 14 amino acids long. V dropped 9 bases and J dropped 0 bases, with 14 bases sitting between them. CDR3 sequence: CASKKAGVNTEAFF. The CDR3 DNA is TGTGCCAGTAAAAAGGCGGGGGTGAACACTGAAGCTTTCTTT.

This clone was recorded a few times. The chain carries TRBV20-1 and TRBJ2-4, with D uncertain. CDR3 length: 11 amino acids. CDR1 is DFQATT, CDR2 SNEGSKA, per germline (reference sequence). V shed 0 bases and J shed 5 bases, with 2 bases lying between them. The CDR3 DNA follows: TGCAGTGCTAGAGATCAAAACATTCAGTACTTC. Protein product: CSARDQNIQYF.

The CDR3 is CASSLELLGNTIYF. CDR3 DNA sequence: TGTGCCAGCAGCTTAGAACTACTAGGAAACACCATATATTTT. The rearrangement uses TRBV7-9 and TRBJ1-3; D gene unclear. This CDR3 spans 14 amino acids. Germline loops: CDR1 SEHNR, CDR2 FQNEAQ (reference sequence). V dropped 1 base and J dropped 4 bases, with 8 bases sitting between them.

V and J are TRBV5-1 and TRBJ1-1; tentative D call: TRBD1 (5 bases). The CDR3 spans 16 residues. CDR1 and CDR2 from the germline V gene are SGHRS and YFSETQ. V shed 3 bases and J shed 6 bases, with 21 bases lying between them. The CDR3 sequence is CASSYGSQGSGAEAFF. CDR3 sequence (DNA): TGCGCCAGCAGCTACGGGAGTCAGGGTTCGGGGGCTGAAGCTTTCTTT.